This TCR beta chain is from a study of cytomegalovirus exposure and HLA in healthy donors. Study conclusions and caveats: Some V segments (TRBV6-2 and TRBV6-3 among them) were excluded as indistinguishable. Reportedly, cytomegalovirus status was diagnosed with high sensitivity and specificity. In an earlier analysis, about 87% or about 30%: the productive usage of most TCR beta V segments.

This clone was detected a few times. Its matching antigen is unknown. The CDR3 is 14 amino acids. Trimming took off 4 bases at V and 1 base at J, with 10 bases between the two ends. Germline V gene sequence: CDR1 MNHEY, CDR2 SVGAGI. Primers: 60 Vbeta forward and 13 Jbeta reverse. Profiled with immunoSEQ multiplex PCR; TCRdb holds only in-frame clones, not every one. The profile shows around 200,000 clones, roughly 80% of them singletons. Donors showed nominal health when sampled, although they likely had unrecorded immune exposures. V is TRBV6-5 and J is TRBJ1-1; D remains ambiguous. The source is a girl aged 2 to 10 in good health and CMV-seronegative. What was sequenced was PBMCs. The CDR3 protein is CASSSRLSNTEAFF. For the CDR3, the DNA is TGTGCCAGCAGTTCCAGACTCTCGAACACTGAAGCTTTCTTT.